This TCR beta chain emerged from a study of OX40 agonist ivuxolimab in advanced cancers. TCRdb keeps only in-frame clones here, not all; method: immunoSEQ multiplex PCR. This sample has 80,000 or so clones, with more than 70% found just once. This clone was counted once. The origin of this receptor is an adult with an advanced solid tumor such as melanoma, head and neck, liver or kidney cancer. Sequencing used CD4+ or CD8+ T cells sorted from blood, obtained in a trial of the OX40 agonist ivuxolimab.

CDR3 sequence: CASSRGQGRGNTIYF. CDR3 nucleotide sequence: TGTGCCAGCAGCCGTGGACAGGGGCGCGGAAACACCATATATTTT. The rearrangement joins TRBV27 to TRBJ1-3, with 9 positions matching TRBD1. J was trimmed by 4 bases and V by 6 bases; bases with no gene match: 7. Germline CDR1 is MNHEY and CDR2 is SMNVEV (reference sequence). The CDR3 extends over 15 amino acids.